This record looks at one T cell receptor (beta chain) sequence and its context. This record belongs to a study of T cells after yellow fever vaccination. TCRdb analysed the 5' RACE reads with MiXCR anew, one entry per CDR3 protein. The table has approximately 260,000 distinct CDR3 sequences, about 5.2% seen once; the top ten hold roughly 3.5%. The ends lost 5 bases at V and 6 bases at J; junction bases unmatched: 10. The CDR3 is made up of 16 amino acids. Per germline, CDR1 MDHEN and CDR2 SYDVKM. Specimen: CD4+ T cells sorted from PBMCs, collected on the day of the yellow fever booster vaccination. The TCR comes from a young man who received the YFV17D yellow fever vaccine. The chain carries TRBV28 and TRBJ2-7; TRBD2 matches 13 bases. DNA of the CDR3: TGTGCCAGCAGTGATACTAGCGGGGGGGCCCTAGGCGAGCAGTACGTC. It specifies CASSDTSGGALGEQYV.